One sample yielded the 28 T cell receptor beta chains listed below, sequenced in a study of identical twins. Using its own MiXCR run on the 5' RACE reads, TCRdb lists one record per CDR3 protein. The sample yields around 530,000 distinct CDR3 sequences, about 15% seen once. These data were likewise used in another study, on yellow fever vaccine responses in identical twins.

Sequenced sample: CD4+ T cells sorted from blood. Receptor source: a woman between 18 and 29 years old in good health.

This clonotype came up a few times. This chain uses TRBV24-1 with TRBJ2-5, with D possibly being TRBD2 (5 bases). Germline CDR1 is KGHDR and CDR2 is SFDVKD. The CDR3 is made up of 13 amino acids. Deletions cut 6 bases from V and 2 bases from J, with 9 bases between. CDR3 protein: CATSPGMQETQYF. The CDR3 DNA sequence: TGTGCCACCAGTCCCGGGATGCAAGAGACCCAGTACTTC.

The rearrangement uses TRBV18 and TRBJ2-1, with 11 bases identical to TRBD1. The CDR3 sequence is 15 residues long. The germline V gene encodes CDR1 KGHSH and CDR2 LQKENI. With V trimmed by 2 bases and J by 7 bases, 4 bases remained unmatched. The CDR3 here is CASSPTGQGGNEQFF. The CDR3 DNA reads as TGTGCCAGCTCACCAACGGGACAGGGGGGGAATGAGCAGTTCTTC.

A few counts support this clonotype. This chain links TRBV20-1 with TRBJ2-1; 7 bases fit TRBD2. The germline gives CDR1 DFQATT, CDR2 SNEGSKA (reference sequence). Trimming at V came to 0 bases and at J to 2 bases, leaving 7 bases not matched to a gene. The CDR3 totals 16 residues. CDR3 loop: CSARDLREGTYNEQFF. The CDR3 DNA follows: TGCAGTGCTAGAGATCTAAGGGAGGGAACCTACAATGAGCAGTTCTTC.

Here the CDR3 DNA reads TGTGCCAGCAGCTTGATTAGCGGGAGTTATGATGAGCAGTTCTTC. Encoded protein: CASSLISGSYDEQFF. This chain joins TRBV5-4 and TRBJ2-1, with 9 bases matching TRBD2. Per germline, CDR1 SGHNT and CDR2 YYREEE (reference sequence). The CDR3 loop spans 15 amino acids. The J segment lost 8 bases and the V segment lost 1 base, leaving 7 bases of the junction unmatched.

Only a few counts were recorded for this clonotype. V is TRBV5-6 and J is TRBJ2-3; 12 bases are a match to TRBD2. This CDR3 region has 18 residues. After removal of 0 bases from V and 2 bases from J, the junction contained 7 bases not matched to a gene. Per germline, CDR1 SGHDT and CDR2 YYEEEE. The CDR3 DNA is TGTGCCAGCAGCTTGGTGACTAGCGGGGGCCTTCACACAGATACGCAGTATTTT. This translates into CASSLVTSGGLHTDTQYF.

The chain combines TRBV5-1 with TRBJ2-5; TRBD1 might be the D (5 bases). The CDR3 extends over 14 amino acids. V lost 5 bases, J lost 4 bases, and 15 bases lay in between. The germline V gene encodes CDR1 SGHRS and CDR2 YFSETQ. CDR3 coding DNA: TGCGCCAGCAGATTAACAGGTTCCGGAGAGACCCAGTACTTC. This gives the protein CASRLTGSGETQYF.

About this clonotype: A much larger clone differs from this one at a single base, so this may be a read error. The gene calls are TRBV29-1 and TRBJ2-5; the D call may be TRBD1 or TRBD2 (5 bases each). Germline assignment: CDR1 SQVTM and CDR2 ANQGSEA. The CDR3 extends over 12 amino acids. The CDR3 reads CSVEPGPGTQHF. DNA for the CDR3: TGCAGCGTTGAACCGGGTCCGGGGACCCAGCACTTC.

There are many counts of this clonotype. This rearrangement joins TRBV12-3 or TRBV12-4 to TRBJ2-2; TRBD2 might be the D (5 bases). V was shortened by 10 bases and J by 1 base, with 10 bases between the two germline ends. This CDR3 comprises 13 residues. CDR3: CATRRRNTGELFF. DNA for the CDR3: TGTGCCACCCGGAGGCGGAACACCGGGGAGCTGTTTTTT.

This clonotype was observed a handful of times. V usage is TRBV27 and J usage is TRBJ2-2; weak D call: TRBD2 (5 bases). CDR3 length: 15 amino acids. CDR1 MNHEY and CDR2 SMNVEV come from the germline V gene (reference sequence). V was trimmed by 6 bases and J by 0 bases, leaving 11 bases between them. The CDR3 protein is CASRATGANTGELFF. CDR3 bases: TGTGCCAGCAGAGCAACCGGGGCGAACACCGGGGAGCTGTTTTTT.

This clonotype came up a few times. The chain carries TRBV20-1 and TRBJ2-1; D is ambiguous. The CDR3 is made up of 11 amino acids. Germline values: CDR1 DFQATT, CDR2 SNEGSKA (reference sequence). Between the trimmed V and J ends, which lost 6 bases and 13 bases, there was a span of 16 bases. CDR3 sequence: CSAYISSLQFF. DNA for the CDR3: TGCAGTGCGTATATCTCCAGTCTACAGTTCTTC.

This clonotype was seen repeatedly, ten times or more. CDR3 DNA sequence: TGTGCCAGTAGAACCGGACCGGAAAAAGATACGCAGTATTTT. Protein: CASRTGPEKDTQYF. The chain joins TRBV19 to TRBJ2-3; D gene ambiguous. The CDR3 runs 14 residues. V lost 6 bases and J lost 5, with 15 bases in between. CDR1 and CDR2 (germline): LNHDA, SQIVND (reference sequence).

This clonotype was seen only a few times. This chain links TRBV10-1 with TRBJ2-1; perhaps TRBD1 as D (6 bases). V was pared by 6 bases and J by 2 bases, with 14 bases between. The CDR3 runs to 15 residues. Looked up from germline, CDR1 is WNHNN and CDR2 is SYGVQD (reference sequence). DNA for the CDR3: TGCGCCAGCAGCATAACAGGGAGTCCCTACAATGAGCAGTTCTTC. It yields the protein CASSITGSPYNEQFF.

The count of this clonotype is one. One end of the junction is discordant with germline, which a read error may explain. Here the CDR3 reads CASSLERGGNTEPFF. CDR3 DNA sequence: TGCGCCAGCAGCTTGGAAAGGGGAGGGAACACTGAACCTTTCTTT. The rearrangement joins TRBV5-1 to TRBJ1-1, with D perhaps matching TRBD1 (5 bases). The CDR3 sequence is 15 residues long. The V gene's germline CDR1 is SGHRS and CDR2 YFSETQ.

CDR3 in amino acids: CASRPTGLAGGSSYNEQFF. The CDR3 region has the DNA TGTGCCAGCAGGCCCACGGGACTAGCGGGGGGAAGCTCCTACAATGAGCAGTTCTTC. The chain carries TRBV14 and TRBJ2-1; 15 bases agree with TRBD2. The J segment lost 0 bases and the V segment lost 6 bases, leaving 9 bases of the junction unmatched. CDR3 size: 19 residues. Germline V gene data show CDR1 as SGHDN and CDR2 as FVKESK.

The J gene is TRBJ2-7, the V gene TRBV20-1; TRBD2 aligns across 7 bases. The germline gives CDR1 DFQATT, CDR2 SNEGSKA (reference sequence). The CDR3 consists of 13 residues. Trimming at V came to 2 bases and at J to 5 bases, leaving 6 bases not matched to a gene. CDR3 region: CSARPRLAHEQYF. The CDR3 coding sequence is TGCAGTGCTAGACCAAGACTAGCCCACGAGCAGTACTTC.

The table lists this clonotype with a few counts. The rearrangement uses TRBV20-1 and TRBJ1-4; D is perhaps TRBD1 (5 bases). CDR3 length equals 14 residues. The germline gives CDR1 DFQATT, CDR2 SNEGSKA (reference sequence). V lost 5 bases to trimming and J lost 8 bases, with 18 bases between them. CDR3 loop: CSASGSLRGEKLFF. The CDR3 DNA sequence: TGCAGTGCTTCCGGAAGCTTGAGGGGAGAAAAACTGTTTTTT.

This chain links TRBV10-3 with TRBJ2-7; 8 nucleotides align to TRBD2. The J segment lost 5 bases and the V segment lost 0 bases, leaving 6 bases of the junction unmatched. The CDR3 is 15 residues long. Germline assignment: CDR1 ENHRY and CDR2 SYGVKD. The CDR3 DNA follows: TGTGCCATCAGTGAGTCTCCAGCGGGAGCTCACGAGCAGTACTTC. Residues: CAISESPAGAHEQYF.

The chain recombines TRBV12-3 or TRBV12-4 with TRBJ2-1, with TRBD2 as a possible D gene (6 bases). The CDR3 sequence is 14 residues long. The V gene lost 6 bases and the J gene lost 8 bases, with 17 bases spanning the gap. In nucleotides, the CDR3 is TGTGCCAGCAGCCTGGGGGGTGCGTATGATGAGCAGTTCTTC. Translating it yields CASSLGGAYDEQFF.

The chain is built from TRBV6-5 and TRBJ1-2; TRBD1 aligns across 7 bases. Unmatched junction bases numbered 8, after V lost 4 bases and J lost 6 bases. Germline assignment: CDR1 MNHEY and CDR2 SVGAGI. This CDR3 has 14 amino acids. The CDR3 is CASSSLTGENGYTF. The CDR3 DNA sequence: TGTGCCAGCAGTTCTCTCACAGGGGAGAATGGCTACACCTTC.

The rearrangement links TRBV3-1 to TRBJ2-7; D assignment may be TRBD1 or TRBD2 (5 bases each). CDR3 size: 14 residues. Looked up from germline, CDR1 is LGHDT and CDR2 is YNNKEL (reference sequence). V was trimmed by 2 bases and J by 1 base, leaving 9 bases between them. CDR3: CASSQRDHSYEQYF. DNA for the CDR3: TGTGCCAGCAGCCAAAGGGACCATTCCTACGAGCAGTACTTC.

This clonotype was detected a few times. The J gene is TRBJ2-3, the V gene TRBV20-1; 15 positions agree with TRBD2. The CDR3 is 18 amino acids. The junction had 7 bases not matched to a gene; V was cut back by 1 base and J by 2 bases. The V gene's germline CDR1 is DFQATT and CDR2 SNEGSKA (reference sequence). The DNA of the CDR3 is TGCAGTGCTAGAGCCCCGGGACTAGCGGGGGGTTACACAGATACGCAGTATTTT. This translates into CSARAPGLAGGYTDTQYF.

The CDR3: CASAQATYEQYF. Here the CDR3 DNA reads TGTGCCAGCGCGCAGGCCACCTACGAGCAGTACTTC. The chain recombines TRBV12-3 or TRBV12-4 with TRBJ2-7; unclear D gene. V lost 8 bases, J lost 2 bases, and 10 bases lay in between. The CDR3 sequence is 12 residues long.

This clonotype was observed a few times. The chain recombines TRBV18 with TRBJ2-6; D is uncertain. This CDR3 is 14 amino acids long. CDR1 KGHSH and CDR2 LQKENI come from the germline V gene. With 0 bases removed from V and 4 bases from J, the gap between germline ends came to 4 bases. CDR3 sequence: CASSPPVGANVLTF. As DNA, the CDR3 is TGTGCCAGCTCACCACCAGTAGGGGCCAACGTCCTGACTTTC. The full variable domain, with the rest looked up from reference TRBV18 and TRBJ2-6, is NAGVMQNPRHLVRRRGQEARLRCSPMKGHSHVYWYRQLPEEGLKFMVYLQKENIIDESGMPKERFSAEFPKEGPSILRIQQVVRGDSAAYFCASSPPVGANVLTFGAGSRLTVL.

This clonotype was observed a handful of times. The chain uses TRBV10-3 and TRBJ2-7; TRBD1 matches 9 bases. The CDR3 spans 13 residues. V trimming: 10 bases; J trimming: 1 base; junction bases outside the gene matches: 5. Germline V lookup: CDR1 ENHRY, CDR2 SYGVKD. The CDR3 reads CATRDRDSYEQYV. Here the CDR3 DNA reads TGTGCCACCCGGGACAGGGATTCCTACGAGCAGTACGTC.

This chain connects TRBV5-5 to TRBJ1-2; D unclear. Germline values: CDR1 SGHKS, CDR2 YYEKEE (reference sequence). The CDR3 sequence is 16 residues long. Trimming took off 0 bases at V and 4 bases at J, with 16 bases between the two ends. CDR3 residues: CASSLGSQVFIYGYTF. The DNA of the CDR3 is TGTGCCAGCAGCTTGGGGTCCCAGGTCTTTATCTATGGCTACACCTTC.

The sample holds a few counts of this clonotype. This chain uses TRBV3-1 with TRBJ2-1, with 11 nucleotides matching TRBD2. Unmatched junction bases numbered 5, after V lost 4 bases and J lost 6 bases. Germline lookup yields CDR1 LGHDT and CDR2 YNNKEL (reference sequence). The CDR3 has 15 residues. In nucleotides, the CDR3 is TGTGCCAGCAGCCGAACTAGCGGGAGATCCAATGAGCAGTTCTTC. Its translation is CASSRTSGRSNEQFF.

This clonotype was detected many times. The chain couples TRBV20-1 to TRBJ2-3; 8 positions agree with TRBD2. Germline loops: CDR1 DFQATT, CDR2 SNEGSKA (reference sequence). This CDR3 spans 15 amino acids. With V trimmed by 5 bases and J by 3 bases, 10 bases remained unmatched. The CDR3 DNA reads TGCAGTGCTCCATCCGCTAGCGGGCGAACAGATACGCAGTATTTT. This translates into CSAPSASGRTDTQYF.

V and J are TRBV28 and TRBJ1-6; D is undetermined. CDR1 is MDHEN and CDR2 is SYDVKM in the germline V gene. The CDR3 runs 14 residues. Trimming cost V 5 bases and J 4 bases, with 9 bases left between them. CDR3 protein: CASSEEQYNSPLHF. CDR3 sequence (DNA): TGTGCCAGCAGTGAGGAACAGTATAATTCACCCCTCCACTTT.